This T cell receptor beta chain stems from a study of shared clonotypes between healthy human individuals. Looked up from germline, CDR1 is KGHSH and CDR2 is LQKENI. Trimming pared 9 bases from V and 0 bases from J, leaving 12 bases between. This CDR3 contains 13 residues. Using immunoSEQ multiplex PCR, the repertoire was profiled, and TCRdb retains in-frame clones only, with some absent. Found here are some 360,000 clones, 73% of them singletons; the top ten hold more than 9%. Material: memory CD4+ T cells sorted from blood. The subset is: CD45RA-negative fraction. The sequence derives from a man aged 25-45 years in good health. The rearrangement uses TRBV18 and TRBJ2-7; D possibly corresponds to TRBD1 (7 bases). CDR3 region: CASIQGGSYEQYF. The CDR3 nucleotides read TGTGCCAGTATCCAGGGGGGCTCCTACGAGCAGTACTTC. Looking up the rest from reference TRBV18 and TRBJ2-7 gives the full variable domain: NAGVMQNPRHLVRRRGQEARLRCSPMKGHSHVYWYRQLPEEGLKFMVYLQKENIIDESGMPKERFSAEFPKEGPSILRIQQVVRGDSAAYFCASIQGGSYEQYFGPGTRLTVT.